This T cell receptor (beta chain) was found in a study of OX40 agonist ivuxolimab in advanced cancers. Study summary: Each patient was given ivuxolimab into a vein every 2 weeks, at 0.01 to 10 mg/kg. Hepatocellular carcinoma, melanoma, renal cell or head and neck cancer affected the dose-escalation patients.

About this clone itself: What it recognizes is unknown.

The V gene end was trimmed by 2 bases and the J gene end by 2 bases; junction bases not matched to a gene: 6. This CDR3 comprises 15 residues. CDR1 and CDR2 (germline): SQVTM, ANQGSEA. Data came from immunoSEQ multiplex PCR; TCRdb stores just in-frame clones and leaves some out. This sample has about 58,000 clones, with roughly nine tenths found just once. General observations from the study: It was also the case that some nonresponders had low normalized T-cell clonal expansion.

The sample in question was CD4+ or CD8+ T cells sorted from blood, obtained in a trial of the OX40 agonist ivuxolimab. This sequence was found in an adult with an advanced solid tumor such as melanoma, head and neck, liver or kidney cancer. The chain couples TRBV29-1 to TRBJ2-5, with 9 bases aligning to TRBD2. CDR3 sequence: CSVEPRLAAQETQYF. The DNA for the CDR3 is TGCAGCGTTGAACCGCGACTAGCGGCACAAGAGACCCAGTACTTC.